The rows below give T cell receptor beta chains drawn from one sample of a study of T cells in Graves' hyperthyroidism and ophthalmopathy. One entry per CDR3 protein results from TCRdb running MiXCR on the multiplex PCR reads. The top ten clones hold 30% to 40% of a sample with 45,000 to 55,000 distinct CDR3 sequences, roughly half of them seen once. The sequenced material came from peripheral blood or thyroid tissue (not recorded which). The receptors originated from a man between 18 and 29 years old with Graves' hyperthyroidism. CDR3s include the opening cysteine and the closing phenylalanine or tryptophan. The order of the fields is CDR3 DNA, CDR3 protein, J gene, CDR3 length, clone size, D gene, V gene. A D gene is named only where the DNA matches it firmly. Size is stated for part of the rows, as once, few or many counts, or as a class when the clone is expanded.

CDR3 DNA: TGTGCCATCAGTGAGACGGACGCAACTAATGAAAAACTGTTTTTT
CDR3 protein: CAISETDATNEKLFF
J gene: TRBJ1-4
CDR3 length: 15
clone size: many
D gene: .
V gene: TRBV10-3

CDR3 DNA: TGCAGCGTTGTTAGCGGGAGTTTTAGTTCCTACGAGCAGTACTTC
CDR3 protein: CSVVSGSFSSYEQYF
J gene: TRBJ2-7
CDR3 length: 15
clone size: .
D gene: TRBD2
V gene: TRBV29-1

CDR3 DNA: TGTGCCAGCAGAAAAACAGGGCACAATCAGCCCCAGCATTTT
CDR3 protein: CASRKTGHNQPQHF
J gene: TRBJ1-5
CDR3 length: 14
clone size: .
D gene: .
V gene: TRBV2

CDR3 DNA: TGTGCCAGCAGCCTGGGACTCAATGAAAAACTGTTTTTT
CDR3 protein: CASSLGLNEKLFF
J gene: TRBJ1-4
CDR3 length: 13
clone size: .
D gene: .
V gene: TRBV6-1

CDR3 DNA: TGTGCCAGCAGCCCCCTAGGTGAGACCCAGTACTTC
CDR3 protein: CASSPLGETQYF
J gene: TRBJ2-5
CDR3 length: 12
clone size: .
D gene: .
V gene: TRBV9

CDR3 DNA: TGCGCCAGCAGCAAAAGCGGGACAGCTAAAGAGACCCAGTACTTC
CDR3 protein: CASSKSGTAKETQYF
J gene: TRBJ2-5
CDR3 length: 15
clone size: medium-sized
D gene: .
V gene: TRBV5-1

CDR3 DNA: TGTGCCAGCAGCTTGGCGGGGGGAGCGAGCGGCTACACCTTC
CDR3 protein: CASSLAGGASGYTF
J gene: TRBJ1-2
CDR3 length: 14
clone size: .
D gene: .
V gene: TRBV7-9

CDR3 DNA: TGTGCCATCAGTGCTAGCGGGGGATACCCAGACACGCAGTATTTT
CDR3 protein: CAISASGGYPDTQYF
J gene: TRBJ2-3
CDR3 length: 15
clone size: .
D gene: TRBD2
V gene: TRBV10-3

CDR3 DNA: TGTGCCAGCAGCTTAGAGGAACTTCAGACCCAGTACTTC
CDR3 protein: CASSLEELQTQYF
J gene: TRBJ2-5
CDR3 length: 13
clone size: few
D gene: .
V gene: TRBV7-9

CDR3 DNA: TGTGCCATCAGTGAGCCCGGCCCAGATACGCAGTATTTT
CDR3 protein: CAISEPGPDTQYF
J gene: TRBJ2-3
CDR3 length: 13
clone size: many
D gene: .
V gene: TRBV10-3

CDR3 DNA: TGTGCCAGCAGTGAAGCCCCCCGAGAGACCCAGTACTTC
CDR3 protein: CASSEAPRETQYF
J gene: TRBJ2-5
CDR3 length: 13
clone size: many
D gene: .
V gene: TRBV6-1

CDR3 DNA: TGTGCCACGGGAGATGGTTCCTACGAGCAGTACTTC
CDR3 protein: CATGDGSYEQYF
J gene: TRBJ2-7
CDR3 length: 12
clone size: many
D gene: .
V gene: TRBV7-9

CDR3 DNA: TGTGCCACCAGCAGAGATTCCATGAACACTGAAGCTTTCTTT
CDR3 protein: CATSRDSMNTEAFF
J gene: TRBJ1-1
CDR3 length: 14
clone size: .
D gene: .
V gene: TRBV15

CDR3 DNA: TGTGCCAGCAGTTTTGGAGGTTACTCCTACGAGCAGTACTTC
CDR3 protein: CASSFGGYSYEQYF
J gene: TRBJ2-7
CDR3 length: 14
clone size: many
D gene: .
V gene: TRBV12-3/TRBV12-4

CDR3 DNA: TGTGCCAGCACCCCAAATAATTCACCCCTCCACTTT
CDR3 protein: CASTPNNSPLHF
J gene: TRBJ1-6
CDR3 length: 12
clone size: many
D gene: .
V gene: TRBV2

CDR3 DNA: TGCAGCGTTGGAGTTTGGACAGGGGGGTCTGGGGCCAACGTCCTGACTTTC
CDR3 protein: CSVGVWTGGSGANVLTF
J gene: TRBJ2-6
CDR3 length: 17
clone size: .
D gene: TRBD1
V gene: TRBV29-1

CDR3 DNA: TGTGCCAGCATAGGGGTAGCGGGAGGAAGTAGGTACGAGCAGTACTTC
CDR3 protein: CASIGVAGGSRYEQYF
J gene: TRBJ2-7
CDR3 length: 16
clone size: once
D gene: TRBD2
V gene: TRBV2

CDR3 DNA: TGTGCCAGCAGGGGGAGACAGGGCAACCAAGAGACCCAGTACTTC
CDR3 protein: CASRGRQGNQETQYF
J gene: TRBJ2-5
CDR3 length: 15
clone size: once
D gene: TRBD1
V gene: TRBV7-2

CDR3 DNA: TGTGCCAGCGGGTTACCAAGCACAGATACGCAGTGTTTT
CDR3 protein: CASGLPSTDTQCF
J gene: TRBJ2-3
CDR3 length: 13
clone size: .
D gene: .
V gene: TRBV7-2

CDR3 DNA: TGCGCCAGCAGCCAAGGGGACACCTATCAGCCCCAGCATTTT
CDR3 protein: CASSQGDTYQPQHF
J gene: TRBJ1-5
CDR3 length: 14
clone size: many
D gene: .
V gene: TRBV4-1

CDR3 DNA: TGTGCCAGCAGCGTAGGGGCTAGCGGGAGAGGGCGAGAGACCCAGTACTTC
CDR3 protein: CASSVGASGRGRETQYF
J gene: TRBJ2-5
CDR3 length: 17
clone size: .
D gene: TRBD2
V gene: TRBV9

CDR3 DNA: TGCGCCAGCAGCTTGGGGTATAGTGAGACCCAGTACTTC
CDR3 protein: CASSLGYSETQYF
J gene: TRBJ2-5
CDR3 length: 13
clone size: .
D gene: .
V gene: TRBV5-1

CDR3 DNA: TGCAGTGCTAGAGTGAAGGATCAGCCCCAGCATTTT
CDR3 protein: CSARVKDQPQHF
J gene: TRBJ1-5
CDR3 length: 12
clone size: .
D gene: .
V gene: TRBV20-1

CDR3 DNA: TGTGCCAGCAGCTTGGCATCTGGACAGGGGGGATTTTTTACCTACGAGCAGTACTTC
CDR3 protein: CASSLASGQGGFFTYEQYF
J gene: TRBJ2-7
CDR3 length: 19
clone size: .
D gene: TRBD1
V gene: TRBV5-6

CDR3 DNA: TGTGCCAGCAGCTCTAGGGGGGACTACTACGAGCAGTACTTC
CDR3 protein: CASSSRGDYYEQYF
J gene: TRBJ2-7
CDR3 length: 14
clone size: many
D gene: .
V gene: TRBV7-2

CDR3 DNA: TGCGCCAGCAGTGAGGAGGGCGGGGGGTCCTACGAGCAGTACTTC
CDR3 protein: CASSEEGGGSYEQYF
J gene: TRBJ2-7
CDR3 length: 15
clone size: few
D gene: TRBD2
V gene: TRBV10-1

CDR3 DNA: TGCAGTGCTACCCCCGATATTGGGCCCGGTAAACAGGGGGCGCATGAGCAGTACTTC
CDR3 protein: CSATPDIGPGKQGAHEQYF
J gene: TRBJ2-7
CDR3 length: 19
clone size: many
D gene: TRBD1
V gene: TRBV20-1

CDR3 DNA: TGTGCCAGCAGCCGGGGACAGGGCAACGAGCAGTACTTC
CDR3 protein: CASSRGQGNEQYF
J gene: TRBJ2-7
CDR3 length: 13
clone size: .
D gene: TRBD1
V gene: TRBV7-9

CDR3 DNA: TGTGCCAGCAGCCTTACCGGGGCAGGCCCTAACTATGGCTACACCTTC
CDR3 protein: CASSLTGAGPNYGYTF
J gene: TRBJ1-2
CDR3 length: 16
clone size: many
D gene: .
V gene: TRBV7-9

CDR3 DNA: TGTGCCAGCAGCCAAGGGGATACGGGGAGATGGGGCTACACCTTC
CDR3 protein: CASSQGDTGRWGYTF
J gene: TRBJ1-2
CDR3 length: 15
clone size: many
D gene: .
V gene: TRBV4-2